Described below is a single T cell receptor beta chain sequence and its context. This sample is drawn from a study of blood T cell repertoires in COVID-19. Assay used: immunoSEQ multiplex PCR; TCRdb lists only in-frame clones, some missing. The table shows about 100,000 clones, with 85% occurring only once. The receptor comes from a man aged 55 to 69 with acute or convalescent COVID-19. The sample comprised peripheral blood.

The CDR3, as DNA: TGTGCCAGTAGTATGTCCGGGGGCAATCAGCCCCAGCATTTT. Its protein is CASSMSGGNQPQHF. The chain couples TRBV19 to TRBJ1-5, with unresolved D. The ends were cut back, 3 bases at V and 2 bases at J, with 8 bases in the middle. Germline assignment: CDR1 LNHDA and CDR2 SQIVND (reference sequence). The length of the CDR3 is 14 residues.